This T cell receptor (beta chain) was found in a study of blood T cells in healthy people across ages. Study-wide points: Roughly linear age-related decline in beta diversity appeared, significant by age 40.

Regarding this clonotype: Its antigen remains unidentified.

Every participating donor contributed roughly 10 milliliters of peripheral blood through a draw. Germline V lookup: CDR1 KGHSH, CDR2 LQKENI. The CDR3 has 13 residues. V lost 8 bases and J lost 1, with 11 bases in between. A second PCR of 7 to 11 cycles used a sample-barcoded 5' primer and a J-beta primer mix. TCRdb itself ran the 5' RACE reads through MiXCR, one entry per CDR3 protein. The sample gives 800,000 to 950,000 distinct CDR3 sequences, roughly 50% of which show up once; over 10% is in the top ten. The TCR was taken from a man aged 30 to 45 in good health. Material for sequencing was blood. This chain connects TRBV18 to TRBJ1-1; D not resolved. The CDR3 loop is CASTYWGNTEAFF. The CDR3 DNA follows: TGTGCCAGCACGTACTGGGGGAACACTGAAGCTTTCTTT.